The 25 T cell receptor beta chains in this list originate from one sample, sequenced in a study of T cell responses to AZD1222 COVID-19 vaccine (dated by TCRdb to the early 2020s). The library was built by means of the immunoSEQ multiplex PCR assay. TCRdb retrieved this table from immuneACCESS and kept in-frame rearrangements only. Not all clones are present; in checked studies, unresolved V genes account for under half, and no reason is known for the remainder. This sample lists about 86,000 clones; approximately 82% were detected once. Around 21% of the sample goes to the ten largest clones. The time point tag for this specimen amounts to: baseline before first vaccination. The input for sequencing was peripheral blood, taken on day 0 of AZD1222 vaccination. These receptors all come from an adult in good health.

This chain connects TRBV4-1 to TRBJ1-5; D is undetermined. This CDR3 region has 16 residues. CDR1 is MGHRA and CDR2 is YSYEKL in the germline V gene. Trimming cost V 3 bases and J 0 bases, with 12 bases left between them. DNA of the CDR3: TGCGCCAGCAGCCATCAGCTCCATATTAGCAATCAGCCCCAGCATTTT. Its translation: CASSHQLHISNQPQHF.

DNA for the CDR3: TGTGCCAGCAGCGCAAAGGGTGGGGGGTCGAGGAATGAGCAGTTCTTC. This sequence encodes CASSAKGGGSRNEQFF. V and J are TRBV5-6 and TRBJ2-1; D may be TRBD2 (6 bases). Trimming pared 4 bases from V and 7 bases from J, leaving 21 bases between. In germline, CDR1 is SGHDT, CDR2 YYEEEE. The CDR3 is 16 amino acids.

This rearrangement joins TRBV5-1 to TRBJ2-2; TRBD1 agrees at 8 bases. Per germline, CDR1 SGHRS and CDR2 YFSETQ. V shed 4 bases, J shed 4 bases, and the junction held 3 bases outside the gene matches. CDR3 length: 14 amino acids. CDR3 loop: CASSPGQATGELFF. Written as DNA, the CDR3 is TGCGCCAGCAGCCCGGGACAGGCCACCGGGGAGCTGTTTTTT.

J is TRBJ2-2 and V is TRBV7-2; D is possibly TRBD1 (5 bases). The CDR3 loop spans 16 amino acids. V lost 7 bases, J lost 0 bases, and 15 bases lay in between. Per germline, CDR1 SGHTA and CDR2 FQGNSA. The CDR3 sequence: CASTLLQGTNTGELFF. The DNA of the CDR3 is TGTGCCAGCACCCTACTGCAGGGAACGAACACCGGGGAGCTGTTTTTT.

The J gene is TRBJ1-2, the V gene TRBV27; 7 positions match TRBD1. V lost 6 bases, J lost 2 bases, and 12 bases stayed unmatched. Germline loops: CDR1 MNHEY, CDR2 SMNVEV (reference sequence). The CDR3 length is 16 residues. The CDR3 sequence is CASRLTGWEGNYGYTF. Here the CDR3 DNA reads TGTGCCAGCAGACTGACAGGGTGGGAAGGGAACTATGGCTACACCTTC.

The chain couples TRBV14 to TRBJ2-2; D might be TRBD2 (8 bases). Deletions cut 5 bases from V and 6 bases from J, with 28 bases between. The CDR3 sequence is 19 residues long. Germline V gene lookup returns CDR1 SGHDN and CDR2 FVKESK. The CDR3 DNA is TGTGCCAGCAGCGAACAGACAGGGACGACTACGGGAGGGGCCGGGGAGCTGTTTTTT. Translated, it gives CASSEQTGTTTGGAGELFF.

This clone was picked up a small number of times. The chain links TRBV6-5 to TRBJ1-1; perhaps TRBD1 as D (6 bases). Germline lookup yields CDR1 MNHEY and CDR2 SVGAGI. V gave up 7 bases and J gave up 0 bases, with 12 bases separating them. This CDR3 is 14 amino acids long. CDR3 amino acids: CASNQGTLNTEAFF. CDR3 in DNA: TGTGCCAGCAACCAGGGGACTCTGAACACTGAAGCTTTCTTT.

The chain couples TRBV18 to TRBJ1-4; tentatively, D is TRBD1 (6 bases). The CDR3 loop spans 15 amino acids. The V and J ends lost 2 bases and 5 bases respectively, with 12 bases between them. Germline V CDR1 and CDR2: KGHSH, LQKENI. In nucleotides, the CDR3 is TGTGCCAGCTCACCAACGGCAGGGGCCAATGAAAAACTGTTTTTT. Translation gives CASSPTAGANEKLFF.

V is TRBV5-1 and J is TRBJ2-5; D is possibly TRBD2 (6 bases). This CDR3 region has 15 residues. V lost 0 bases, J lost 2 bases, and 11 bases lay in between. Germline V gene data show CDR1 as SGHRS and CDR2 as YFSETQ. The CDR3 loop is CASSLAGTDQETQYF. As DNA, the CDR3 is TGCGCCAGCAGCTTGGCCGGGACTGATCAAGAGACCCAGTACTTC.

The chain joins TRBV5-1 to TRBJ1-5; no clear D gene. This CDR3 contains 13 residues. Trimming removed 4 bases from V and 1 base from J, with 6 bases in between. Per the germline V gene, CDR1 is SGHRS and CDR2 is YFSETQ. The DNA for the CDR3 is TGCGCCAGCAGCATCTCGAGCAATCAGCCCCAGCATTTT. Translating gives CASSISSNQPQHF.

The CDR3 spells CASSPGPNSGRLNEQFF. The CDR3 DNA is TGTGCCAGCAGCCCCGGTCCAAATAGCGGGCGCCTCAATGAGCAGTTCTTC. V usage is TRBV7-6 and J usage is TRBJ2-1; 7 nucleotides match TRBD2. This CDR3 contains 17 residues. CDR1 and CDR2 from the germline V gene are SGHVS and FNYEAQ. V lost 5 bases and J lost 6; bases outside the gene matches: 16.

The gene calls are TRBV5-4 and TRBJ2-3; 9 bases align to TRBD2. With 1 base clipped from V and 0 bases from J, the junction kept 6 bases outside the gene matches. CDR1 SGHNT and CDR2 YYREEE come from the germline V gene (reference sequence). The CDR3 runs 17 residues. The CDR3 reads CASSLRTSDTSTDTQYF. The CDR3, as DNA: TGTGCCAGCAGCTTGCGGACTAGCGATACTAGCACAGATACGCAGTATTTT. Variable domain in full (rest from reference TRBV5-4 and TRBJ2-3): ETGVTQSPTHLIKTRGQQVTLRCSSQSGHNTVSWYQQALGQGPQFIFQYYREEENGRGNFPPRFSGLQFPNYSSELNVNALELDDSALYLCASSLRTSDTSTDTQYFGPGTRLTVL.

The chain recombines TRBV18 with TRBJ1-1, with a tentative D call TRBD1 (6 bases). The V and J ends lost 3 bases and 2 bases respectively, with 10 bases between them. This CDR3 is 14 amino acids long. Looked up from germline, CDR1 is KGHSH and CDR2 is LQKENI. The CDR3 region has the DNA TGTGCCAGCTCACCGCCGGACAGCAACACTGAAGCTTTCTTT. Its protein is CASSPPDSNTEAFF.

The chain carries TRBV19 and TRBJ2-2, with D possibly being TRBD2 (6 bases). Trimming took off 8 bases at V and 1 base at J, with 11 bases between the two ends. CDR1 LNHDA and CDR2 SQIVND come from the germline V gene (reference sequence). The CDR3 loop spans 14 amino acids. In nucleotides, the CDR3 is TGTGCCAGTGGTCAGGGAGGGAACACCGGGGAGCTGTTTTTT. It is translated as CASGQGGNTGELFF.

The sample holds one count of this clone. This chain joins TRBV5-6 and TRBJ1-1; TRBD1 is a possible D gene (5 bases). Germline CDR1 SGHDT, CDR2 YYEEEE. V was clipped by 0 bases and J by 2 bases, with 11 bases between them. The CDR3 covers 15 residues. Here the CDR3 DNA reads TGTGCCAGCAGCTTGGTTGGGGCCTACAACACTGAAGCTTTCTTT. Amino acids: CASSLVGAYNTEAFF.

J is TRBJ1-2 and V is TRBV2; a possible D gene is TRBD1 (6 bases). Germline V CDR1 and CDR2: SNHLY, FYNNEI. Trimming cost V 6 bases and J 6 bases, with 17 bases left between them. This CDR3 has 14 amino acids. The CDR3 is CASRELQSGDGYTF. The CDR3 DNA sequence: TGTGCCAGCAGAGAACTCCAATCAGGGGATGGCTACACCTTC.

V is TRBV24-1 and J is TRBJ2-1, with 7 bases matching TRBD2. The V segment lost 1 base and the J segment 2 bases; nucleotides outside the gene matches: 4. CDR1 and CDR2 (germline): KGHDR, SFDVKD. This CDR3 spans 16 amino acids. CDR3 in DNA: TGTGCCACCAGTGATTTAACGGGAGGACCCTACAATGAGCAGTTCTTC. The encoded protein is CATSDLTGGPYNEQFF.

V gene TRBV11-2 combines with J gene TRBJ2-7; no firm D call. V was pared by 1 base and J by 10 bases, with 8 bases between. This CDR3 region has 11 residues. Per germline, CDR1 SGHAT and CDR2 FQNNGV. DNA of the CDR3: TGTGCCAGCAGCTTAGGGCTAACCCAGTACTTC. This translates into CASSLGLTQYF.

In its sample, this clone was seen a few times. The V call is TRBV19, the J call TRBJ2-3; a weak D match, TRBD1 (6 bases). With 6 bases removed from V and 2 bases from J, the gap between germline ends came to 12 bases. Germline CDR1 reads LNHDA; CDR2 reads SQIVND (reference sequence). This CDR3 region has 14 residues. The CDR3 region has the DNA TGTGCCAGTAGCCTGCAGGGGACCACAGATACGCAGTATTTT. This encodes CASSLQGTTDTQYF.

CDR3 nucleotides: TGTGCCAGCAGCCTACCTACAGGGGCAGGAGATACGCAGTATTTT. Translation: CASSLPTGAGDTQYF. V usage is TRBV7-2 and J usage is TRBJ2-3, with TRBD1 matching 7 bases. Germline lookup yields CDR1 SGHTA and CDR2 FQGNSA. CDR3 size: 15 residues. The trim removed 5 bases at V and 5 bases at J, leaving 10 bases unmatched.

Here the CDR3 DNA reads TGTGCCAGCAGTTTCCACAGGGGATGGTCACCCCTCCACTTT. As protein: CASSFHRGWSPLHF. This chain uses TRBV28 with TRBJ1-6, with 7 positions matching TRBD1. The CDR3 length is 14 residues. Germline trimming cut 3 bases from V and 10 bases from J; bases unmatched to any gene: 6. Germline CDR1 reads MDHEN; CDR2 reads SYDVKM.

This clone was detected a few times. The rearrangement uses TRBV28 and TRBJ1-1; D remains unclear. From germline, CDR1 is MDHEN and CDR2 SYDVKM. This CDR3 has 11 residues. The V and J ends lost 6 bases and 8 bases respectively, with 10 bases between them. The CDR3: CASSPHLEAFF. The CDR3 coding sequence is TGTGCCAGCAGCCCTCACTTAGAAGCTTTCTTT. Full variable domain (rest looked up from reference TRBV28 and TRBJ1-1): DVKVTQSSRYLVKRTGEKVFLECVQDMDHENMFWYRQDPGLGLRLIYFSYDVKMKEKGDIPEGYSVSREKKERFSLILESASTNQTSMYLCASSPHLEAFFGQGTRLTVV.

The chain carries TRBV27 and TRBJ2-1; 7 bases fit TRBD1. This CDR3 comprises 14 residues. With V trimmed by 5 bases and J by 4 bases, 5 bases remained unmatched. Germline CDR1 reads MNHEY; CDR2 reads SMNVEV (reference sequence). DNA for the CDR3: TGTGCCAGCAGTCCGTGGACAGGTTACAATGAGCAGTTCTTC. It is translated as CASSPWTGYNEQFF.

The chain couples TRBV19 to TRBJ2-7; possible D gene TRBD1, 5 bases. Germline CDR1 reads LNHDA; CDR2 reads SQIVND (reference sequence). Trimming took 5 bases from V and 7 from J, leaving 27 bases between them. The CDR3 is 17 amino acids. The CDR3 is CASSPSSRQNVLREQYF. The DNA of the CDR3 is TGTGCCAGTAGTCCTTCCAGCAGACAGAACGTGCTTCGGGAGCAGTACTTC.

J is TRBJ1-6 and V is TRBV30; D is perhaps TRBD1 (5 bases). This CDR3 spans 15 amino acids. Trimming pared 2 bases from V and 3 bases from J, leaving 11 bases between. Germline V gives CDR1 GTSNPN, CDR2 SVGIG (reference sequence). The CDR3 loop is CAWSPWDLYNSPLHF. For the CDR3, the DNA is TGTGCCTGGAGTCCTTGGGACCTCTATAATTCACCCCTCCACTTT.